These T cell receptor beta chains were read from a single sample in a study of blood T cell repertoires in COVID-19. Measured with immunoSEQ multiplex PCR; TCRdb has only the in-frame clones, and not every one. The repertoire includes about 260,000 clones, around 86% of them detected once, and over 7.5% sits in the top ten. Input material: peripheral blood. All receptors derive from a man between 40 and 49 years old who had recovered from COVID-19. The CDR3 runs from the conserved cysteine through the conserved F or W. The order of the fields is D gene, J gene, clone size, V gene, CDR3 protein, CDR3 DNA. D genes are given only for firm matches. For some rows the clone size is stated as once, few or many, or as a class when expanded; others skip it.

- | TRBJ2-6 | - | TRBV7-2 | CASSLFTGRISGANVLTF | TGTGCCAGCAGCTTATTTACAGGCCGAATCTCTGGGGCCAACGTCCTGACTTTC
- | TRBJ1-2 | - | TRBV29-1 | CSVVGAGYTF | TGCAGCGTTGTAGGAGCTGGCTACACCTTC
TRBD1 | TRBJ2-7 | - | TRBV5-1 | CASQWDRGSYEQYF | TGCGCCAGTCAGTGGGACAGGGGCTCCTACGAGCAGTACTTC
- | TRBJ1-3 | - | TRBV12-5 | CASGSFRGNTIYF | TGTGCTAGTGGTTCCTTCCGTGGAAACACCATATATTTT
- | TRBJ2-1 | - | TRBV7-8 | CASSPRQNNEQFF | TGTGCCAGCAGCCCCCGACAGAACAATGAGCAGTTCTTC
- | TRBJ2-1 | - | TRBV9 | CASSGRDRQYNEQFF | TGTGCCAGCAGCGGGCGGGACAGACAATACAATGAGCAGTTCTTC
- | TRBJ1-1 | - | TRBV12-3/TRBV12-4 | CASTRWGGTEAFF | TGTGCCAGCACCCGCTGGGGCGGCACTGAAGCTTTCTTT
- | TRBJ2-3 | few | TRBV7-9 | CASSLGGAFGDTQYF | TGTGCCAGCAGCTTGGGCGGGGCCTTTGGGGATACGCAGTATTTT
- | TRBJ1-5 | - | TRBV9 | CASSLGGGNGNQPQHF | TGTGCCAGCAGCCTTGGGGGGGGAAATGGCAATCAGCCCCAGCATTTT
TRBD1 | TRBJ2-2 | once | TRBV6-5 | CASRRDRGDTGELFF | TGTGCCAGCAGAAGGGACAGGGGTGACACCGGGGAGCTGTTTTTT
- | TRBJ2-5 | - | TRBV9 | CASSVGGTGTLDF | TGTGCCAGCAGCGTAGGAGGAACCGGGACTCTCGACTTC
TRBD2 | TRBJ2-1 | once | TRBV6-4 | CASSEELAGGYNEQFF | TGTGCCAGCAGTGAAGAACTAGCGGGAGGGTACAATGAGCAGTTCTTC
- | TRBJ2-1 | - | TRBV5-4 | CASSLRPTNTYNEQFF | TGTGCCAGCAGCTTGAGGCCCACTAACACCTACAATGAGCAGTTCTTC
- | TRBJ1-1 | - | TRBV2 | CANPREMNTEAFF | TGTGCGAACCCCAGGGAAATGAACACTGAAGCTTTCTTT
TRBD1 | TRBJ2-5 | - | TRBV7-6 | CASSPTGVVETQYF | TGTGCCAGCAGCCCGACAGGGGTCGTCGAGACCCAGTACTTC
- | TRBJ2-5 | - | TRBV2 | CASSEGEVTQYF | TGTGCCAGCAGTGAAGGGGAGGTGACCCAGTACTTC
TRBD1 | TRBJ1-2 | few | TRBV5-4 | CASSQGQGPLYGYTF | TGTGCCAGCAGCCAAGGACAGGGCCCCCTCTATGGCTACACCTTC
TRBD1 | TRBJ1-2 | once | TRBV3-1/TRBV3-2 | CASSQDDRGGGYTF | TGTGCCAGCAGCCAAGATGACAGGGGTGGTGGCTACACCTTC
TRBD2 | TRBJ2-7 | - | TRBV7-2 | CASSYSLAGVRHEQYF | TGTGCCAGCAGCTATTCACTAGCGGGAGTTCGCCACGAGCAGTACTTC
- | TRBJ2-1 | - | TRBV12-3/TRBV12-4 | CASSIPRSNEQFF | TGTGCCAGCAGCATCCCCCGGTCTAATGAGCAGTTCTTC
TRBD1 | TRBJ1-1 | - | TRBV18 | CASSPTGRLTF | TGTGCCAGCTCACCGACAGGGAGGCTTACTTTT
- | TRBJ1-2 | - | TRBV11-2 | CASSLTRQGYTF | TGTGCCAGCAGCTTAACCAGACAGGGCTACACCTTC
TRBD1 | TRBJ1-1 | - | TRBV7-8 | CASSLSNRGWNTEAFF | TGTGCCAGCAGCTTAAGCAACAGGGGTTGGAACACTGAAGCTTTCTTT
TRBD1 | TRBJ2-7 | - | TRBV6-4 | CASNPRTGKDGEQYF | TGTGCCAGCAATCCCCGGACAGGGAAGGATGGCGAGCAGTACTTC
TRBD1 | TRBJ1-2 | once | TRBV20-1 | CSASRTGGSYGYTF | TGCAGTGCTAGTCGGACAGGGGGCAGCTATGGCTACACCTTC
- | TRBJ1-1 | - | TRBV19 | CASRAGVTEAFF | TGTGCCAGTAGAGCAGGGGTGACTGAAGCTTTCTTT
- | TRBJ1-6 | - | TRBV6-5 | CANREGHNSPLHF | TGTGCCAACCGGGAGGGTCACAATTCACCCCTCCACTTT
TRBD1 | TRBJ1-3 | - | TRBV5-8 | CASSYGQGAGNTIYF | TGTGCCAGCAGCTATGGACAGGGGGCGGGAAACACCATATATTTT
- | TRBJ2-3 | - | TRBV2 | CARATSLRSDTQYF | TGTGCCAGGGCGACTAGTCTTCGATCGGATACGCAGTATTTT
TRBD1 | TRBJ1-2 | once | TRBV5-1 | CASSWTGDPNYGYTF | TGCGCCAGCAGCTGGACAGGGGACCCTAACTATGGCTACACCTTC
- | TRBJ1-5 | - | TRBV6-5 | CASSPSPSNQPQHF | TGTGCCAGCAGCCCGAGCCCTAGCAATCAGCCCCAGCATTTT
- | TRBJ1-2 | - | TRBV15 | CATSSPRDSPWDGYTF | TGTGCCACCAGCTCGCCAAGGGACTCGCCCTGGGATGGCTACACCTTC
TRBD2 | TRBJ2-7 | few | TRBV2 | CAIKIAGADEQYF | TGTGCCATTAAAATAGCGGGGGCGGACGAGCAGTACTTC
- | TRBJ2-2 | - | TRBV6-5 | CASSYSGVTSSGELFF | TGTGCCAGCAGTTACTCGGGCGTGACTAGTTCCGGGGAGCTGTTTTTT
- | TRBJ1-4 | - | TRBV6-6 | CASRIGDEKLFF | TGTGCCAGCAGGATAGGGGATGAAAAACTGTTTTTT
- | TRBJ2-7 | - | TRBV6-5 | CASSQPPGNEQYF | TGTGCCAGCTCCCAGCCCCCAGGGAACGAGCAGTACTTC
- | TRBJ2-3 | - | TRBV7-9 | CASRSVLTTDTQYF | TGTGCCAGCAGATCAGTCCTTACCACAGATACGCAGTATTTT
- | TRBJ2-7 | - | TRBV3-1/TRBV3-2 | CATRGRASYEQYF | TGTGCCACCAGGGGGAGGGCCTCCTACGAGCAGTACTTC
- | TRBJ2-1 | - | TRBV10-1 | CASREGHNGQFF | TGCGCCAGCAGAGAGGGGCACAATGGGCAGTTCTTC
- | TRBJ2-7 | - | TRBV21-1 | CASSPPPRQDSSYEQYF | TGTGCCAGCAGCCCCCCCCCGAGACAGGATAGCTCCTACGAGCAGTACTTC
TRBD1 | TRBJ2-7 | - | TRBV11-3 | CASSLDSPLQTGGKTYEQYF | TGTGCCAGCAGCTTAGATTCCCCGCTACAAACAGGGGGCAAAACCTACGAGCAGTACTTC
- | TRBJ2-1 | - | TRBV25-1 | CASSEYGADNEQFF | TGTGCCAGCAGTGAATATGGGGCAGATAATGAGCAGTTCTTC
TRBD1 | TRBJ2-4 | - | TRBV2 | CASSRHRGEENIQYF | TGTGCCAGCAGTAGACACAGGGGCGAGGAAAACATTCAGTACTTC
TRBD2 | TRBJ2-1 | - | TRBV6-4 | CASSPTSGRGNEQFF | TGTGCCAGCAGTCCGACTAGCGGGCGAGGCAATGAGCAGTTCTTC
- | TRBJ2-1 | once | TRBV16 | CASGPDSPRLLLF | TGTGCCAGCGGCCCGGACAGTCCCAGGCTATTGCTCTTC
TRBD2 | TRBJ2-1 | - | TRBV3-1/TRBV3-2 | CASSQVGGTSGSSEQFF | TGTGCCAGCAGCCAAGTGGGAGGGACTAGCGGGAGTAGTGAGCAGTTCTTC
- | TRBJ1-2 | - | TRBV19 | CASSTSPSGGYTF | TGTGCCAGTAGTACGAGCCCCTCGGGGGGCTACACCTTC
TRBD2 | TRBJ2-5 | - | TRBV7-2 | CASNLAGGTRQETQYF | TGTGCCAGCAACTTAGCGGGGGGGACCCGTCAAGAGACCCAGTACTTC
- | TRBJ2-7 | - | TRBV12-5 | CASGDWEQYF | TGTGCTAGTGGAGACTGGGAGCAGTACTTC
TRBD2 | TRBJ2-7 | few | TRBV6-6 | CASSSGRAGGDYEQYF | TGTGCCAGCAGTTCCGGCAGAGCGGGAGGGGACTACGAGCAGTACTTC
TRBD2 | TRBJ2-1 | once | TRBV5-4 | CASSRGGRGLYNEQFF | TGTGCCAGCAGCCGGGGGGGACGGGGGTTATACAATGAGCAGTTCTTC
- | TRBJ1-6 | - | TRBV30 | CAWRESLGSPLHF | TGTGCCTGGAGAGAATCTCTTGGCTCACCCCTCCACTTT
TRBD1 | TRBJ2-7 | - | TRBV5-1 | CASSLMGQGAHEQYF | TGCGCCAGCAGCTTGATGGGACAGGGGGCCCACGAGCAGTACTTC
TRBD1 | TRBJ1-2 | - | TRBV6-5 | CATLQGAVVGYTF | TGTGCCACCTTACAGGGGGCCGTCGTAGGCTACACCTTC
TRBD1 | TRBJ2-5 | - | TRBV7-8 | CASSLVWAGGLETQYF | TGTGCCAGCAGCTTAGTTTGGGCAGGGGGCCTTGAGACCCAGTACTTC
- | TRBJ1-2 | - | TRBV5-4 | CASSLDRDYGYTF | TGTGCCAGCAGCTTGGACAGAGACTATGGCTACACCTTC
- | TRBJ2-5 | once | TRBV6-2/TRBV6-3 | CASSFAGARETQYF | TGTGCCAGCAGTTTTGCAGGGGCGAGGGAGACCCAGTACTTC